This T cell receptor beta chain came from a study of T cell repertoires in cytomegalovirus infection (dated by TCRdb to the late 2010s). A note on the overall study: The HLA type of each donor mattered for the analysis, because public TCR beta signatures pointed to carriage of CMV infection along with the matching HLA type. Points the paper makes about the study in general: The ex vivo response was dominated by HLA-C-restricted CMV-specific TCR beta clonotypes, and the single most frequent clonotype in two of eight donors was supplied by these HLA-C-restricted clonotypes. Carriers of CMV infection plus the relevant HLA type were discriminated by the cumulative frequency of public TCR beta family members in the study cohort and in an independent approximately 350-donor cohort.

This clonotype was observed many times. The antigen it recognizes is unknown. One base away there is no much larger clone; base qualities are not given. Reading the germline V gene gives CDR1 MNHNS and CDR2 SASEGT. Trimming removed 5 bases from V and 6 bases from J; the gene matches leave 3 bases unexplained. From the cysteine up to the phenylalanine, the CDR3 has a length of 12 residues. Of the read, only the CDR3 DNA is kept; its 36 bases are in frame from base 1. Sequencing used an Illumina HiSeq 1500. The public reads were reprocessed in TCRdb via fastp at Q25 and MiXCR, keeping in-frame beta chains. CDR3 protein sequences are deduplicated, and each keeps its most common genes and DNA. Present in this sample are roughly 230,000 distinct CDR3 sequences, around 6.4% of which were seen just once. The top ten clones comprise about 6.3% of the sample.

The chain is encoded by TRBV6-1 joined to TRBJ2-5, and TRBD1 matches 7 of the central bases. Sequencing input: PBMCs. This sequence was found in a human donor in good health (CMV status not recorded). Some clones in this sample may be carry-over from other donors' samples. The nucleotides read TGTGCCAGCAGTTCACAGGGGAAGACCCAGTACTTC. Its product reads: CASSSQGKTQYF.